Only one count was recorded for the clone carrying this TCR beta chain. The sample belongs to a study of T cell changes during pregnancy in multiple sclerosis. This table comes from immunoSEQ multiplex PCR, and its TCRdb copy is limited to in-frame clones, with some not included. The sample lists tens of thousands of clones, 85% to 95% occurring once. In germline, CDR1 is SGHTA, CDR2 FQGTGA. The CDR3 contains 16 residues. Trimming cost V 1 base and J 5 bases; bases outside gene matches: 5. Sequenced material: CD4+ T cells from peripheral blood mononuclear cells, taken in the third trimester of pregnancy. This rearrangement joins TRBV7-3 to TRBJ2-3, with 11 bases aligning to TRBD2. This sequence was found in a female donor in good health, enrolled as a control in a pregnancy study. In nucleotides, the CDR3 is TGTGCCAGCAGCTTAAATCTAGCGGGGGGCGGAGATACGCAGTATTTT. It translates to CASSLNLAGGGDTQYF.